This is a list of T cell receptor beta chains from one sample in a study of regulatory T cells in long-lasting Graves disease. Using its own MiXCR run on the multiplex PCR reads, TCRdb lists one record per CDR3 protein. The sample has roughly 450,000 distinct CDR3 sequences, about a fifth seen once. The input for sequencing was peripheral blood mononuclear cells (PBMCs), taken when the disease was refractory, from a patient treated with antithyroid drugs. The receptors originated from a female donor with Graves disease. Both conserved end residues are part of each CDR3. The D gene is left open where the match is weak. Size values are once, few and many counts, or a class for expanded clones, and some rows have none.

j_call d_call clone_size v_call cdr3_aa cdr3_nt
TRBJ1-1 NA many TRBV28 CASTGWGRAEAFF TGTGCCAGCACTGGATGGGGCCGGGCTGAAGCTTTCTTT
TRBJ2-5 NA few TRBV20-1 CSARRAVRQETQYF TGCAGTGCTAGGAGGGCAGTACGCCAAGAGACCCAGTACTTC
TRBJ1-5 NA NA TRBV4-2 CASSQGTGDNQPQHF TGTGCCAGCAGCCAAGGAACAGGCGACAATCAGCCCCAGCATTTT
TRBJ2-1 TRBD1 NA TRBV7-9 CASSWGQGDEQFF TGTGCCAGCAGCTGGGGACAGGGTGATGAGCAGTTCTTC
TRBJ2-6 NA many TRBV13 CASSLEISGANVLTF TGTGCCAGCAGCTTAGAGATCTCTGGGGCCAACGTCCTGACTTTC
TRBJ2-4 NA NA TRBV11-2 CASSLRNEGTQNFIAKNIQYF TGTGCCAGCAGCCTCAGAAATGAGGGGACCCAAAATTTTATAGCCAAAAACATTCAGTACTTC
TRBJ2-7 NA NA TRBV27 CASRPLGSTYEQYF TGTGCCAGCCGACCTTTAGGGTCAACCTACGAGCAGTACTTC
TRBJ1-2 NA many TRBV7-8 CASSPLLGEDYGYTF TGTGCCAGCAGTCCACTCTTAGGGGAGGACTATGGCTACACCTTC
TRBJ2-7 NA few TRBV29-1 CSVADTTYEQYF TGCAGCGTGGCGGACACAACCTACGAGCAGTACTTC
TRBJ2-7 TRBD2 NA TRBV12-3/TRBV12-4 CASNFRAAGGLNEQYF TGTGCCAGCAATTTCCGCGCGGCGGGAGGGCTCAACGAGCAGTACTTC
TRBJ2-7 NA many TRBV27 CASSRPGFVYEQYF TGTGCCAGCAGCCGCCCGGGGTTTGTCTACGAGCAGTACTTC
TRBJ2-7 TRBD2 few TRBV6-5 CASSLIGRDEQYF TGTGCCAGCAGTTTGATAGGGAGGGACGAGCAGTACTTC
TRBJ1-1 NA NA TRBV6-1 CAISVFGGTNTEAFF TGTGCCATCAGTGTGTTCGGGGGAACCAACACTGAAGCTTTCTTT
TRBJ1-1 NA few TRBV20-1 CSARDALEAFF TGCAGTGCTAGAGATGCTCTTGAAGCTTTCTTT
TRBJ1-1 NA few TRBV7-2 CASSLATGFAFF TGTGCCAGCAGCTTAGCGACCGGGTTTGCTTTCTTT
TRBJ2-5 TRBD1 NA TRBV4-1 CASSRTGTGGSETQYF TGCGCCAGCAGCCGGACCGGGACAGGGGGCTCGGAGACCCAGTACTTC
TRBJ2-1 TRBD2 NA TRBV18 CASSPREGGNEQFF TGTGCCAGCTCACCCCGGGAGGGTGGCAATGAGCAGTTCTTC